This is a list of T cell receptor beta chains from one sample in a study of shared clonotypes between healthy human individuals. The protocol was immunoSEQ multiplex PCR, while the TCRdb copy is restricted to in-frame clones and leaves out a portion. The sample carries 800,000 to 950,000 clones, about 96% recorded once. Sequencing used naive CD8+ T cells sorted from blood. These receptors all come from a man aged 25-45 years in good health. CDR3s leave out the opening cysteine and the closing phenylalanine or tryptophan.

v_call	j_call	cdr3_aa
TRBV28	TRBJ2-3	ASSLGTDSTDTQY
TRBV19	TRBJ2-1	ASSIGLAAYNEQF
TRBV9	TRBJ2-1	ASSVGLAGDYNEQF
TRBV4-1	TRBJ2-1	ASSPRAGEYNEQF
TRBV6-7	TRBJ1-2	ASLYSDGDYGYT
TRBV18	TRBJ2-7	ASSSGTGSYEQY
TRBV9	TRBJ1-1	ASSAVVQTEAF
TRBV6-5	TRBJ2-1	ASSYSRSSGDNEQF
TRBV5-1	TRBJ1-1	ASNPEFQTGRTEAF
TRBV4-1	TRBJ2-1	ASSQGNNEQF
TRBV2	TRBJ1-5	ASASYSVNQPQH
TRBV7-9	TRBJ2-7	ASSHRDRASYEQY
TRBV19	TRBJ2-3	PAGWTDTQY
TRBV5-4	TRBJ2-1	ASSPGTSGSDEQF
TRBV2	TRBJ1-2	ASNRHQPNYGYT
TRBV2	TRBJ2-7	ASIGVSFTYEQY
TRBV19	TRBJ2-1	ASGGQGPLYNEQF
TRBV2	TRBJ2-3	ASSESGRTDTQY
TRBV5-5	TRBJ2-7	ASSPILAYEQY
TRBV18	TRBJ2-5	ASSGETQY
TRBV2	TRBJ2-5	ASSEETQY
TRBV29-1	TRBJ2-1	SVEGTSGSYNEQF
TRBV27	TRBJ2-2	ASSFSAVNTGELF
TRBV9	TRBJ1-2	ASTGDTYGYT
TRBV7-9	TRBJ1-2	ASSIGTDIYGYT
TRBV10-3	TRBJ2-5	AISAEVEGETQY
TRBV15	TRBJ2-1	ATSGGLSSYNEQF
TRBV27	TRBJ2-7	ASGLTRAHYEQY
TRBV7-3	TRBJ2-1	ASSLGLYNEQF
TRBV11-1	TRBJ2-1	ASRGGNEQF
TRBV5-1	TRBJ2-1	ASSLPTGANEQF
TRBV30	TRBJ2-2	AWDSSGTGELF
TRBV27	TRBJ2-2	ASSPPMNTGELF
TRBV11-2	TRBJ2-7	ASSLSPLYEQY
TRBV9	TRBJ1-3	ASSPRDRESSGNTIY
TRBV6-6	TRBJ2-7	ASSYDRDYEQY
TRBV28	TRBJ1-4	ASSLWDRLATNEKLF
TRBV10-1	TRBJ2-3	ASSEEDTQY
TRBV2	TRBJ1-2	ATRDRERGDYGYT
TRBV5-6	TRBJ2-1	ASSLAASRQF
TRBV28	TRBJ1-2	ASSLPVAIGYT
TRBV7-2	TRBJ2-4	ASSAATGTGVAKNIQY
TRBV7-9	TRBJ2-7	ASSFGQGPYEQY
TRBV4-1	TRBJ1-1	ASSQEIQGAGGTEAF
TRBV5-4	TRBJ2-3	ASSFFSRRDTQY
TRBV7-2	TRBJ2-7	ASSPWNLLAGGYEQY
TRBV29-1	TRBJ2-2	SVGAPNTGELF
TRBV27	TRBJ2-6	ATQDSGANVLT
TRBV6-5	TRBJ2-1	ASRFQGDPYNEQF
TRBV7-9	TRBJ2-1	ASSTKEGYNEQF
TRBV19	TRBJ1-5	ASSIDLSGRANQPQH
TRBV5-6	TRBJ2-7	ASSLFPGGYEQY
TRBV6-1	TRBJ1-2	ASSEGAGASYGYT
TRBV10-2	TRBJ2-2	ASSDTGELF
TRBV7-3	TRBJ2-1	ASSLTGAYEQF